Listed below are T cell receptor beta chains from one sample, sequenced in a study of blood T cells in healthy people across ages. TCRdb ran MiXCR on the 5' RACE reads and lists one entry per CDR3 protein. The table lists approximately 580,000 distinct CDR3 sequences, 20% to 30% of them singletons, with 7.5% to 9% in the top ten. The sample was also linked to a second study, of T cells of mothers and their children.

Material: blood. Source of these receptors: a boy between 5 and 17 years old in good health. The CDR3 runs from the conserved cysteine through the conserved F or W. Each record gives: D gene, clone size, CDR3 length, V gene, J gene, CDR3 DNA, CDR3 protein. A D gene is named only where the DNA matches it firmly. Rows may omit the clone size; those that give it use once, few, many or a size class.

>TRBD2|few|14|TRBV20-1|TRBJ2-3
TGCAGTGCTAGCCTAGCGGGGGGGGCAGATACGCAGTATTTT
CSASLAGGADTQYF
>TRBD1|NA|14|TRBV7-9|TRBJ1-1
TGTGCCAGCAGCTTGGACAGGGAAAGCACTGAAGCTTTCTTT
CASSLDRESTEAFF
>TRBD2|few|16|TRBV15|TRBJ2-7
TGTGCCACCAGCAGAGATTTAGTAGCGGGCCGGGACGAGCAGTACTTC
CATSRDLVAGRDEQYF
>NA|NA|12|TRBV7-9|TRBJ2-7
TGTGCCAGCAGCTTAGCGACAACGCTGCCGTACTTC
CASSLATTLPYF
>NA|NA|14|TRBV7-3|TRBJ2-1
TGTGCCAGCAGCTTTAAGGGGGGCGTGAATGAGCAGTTCTTC
CASSFKGGVNEQFF
>NA|NA|15|TRBV20-1|TRBJ2-5
TGCAGTGCTAGAGAATGGGGGATTATCGGAAAGACCCAGTACTTC
CSAREWGIIGKTQYF
>TRBD1|NA|16|TRBV3-1|TRBJ1-2
TGTGCCAGCAGCCATGGGACAGGGGGCACGGGCTACGGCTACACCTTC
CASSHGTGGTGYGYTF
>NA|NA|14|TRBV20-1|TRBJ2-3
TGCAGTGCCCAGCAGGGGAGCGGAGCAGATACGCAGTATTTT
CSAQQGSGADTQYF
>NA|many|13|TRBV6-4|TRBJ1-1
TGTGCCAGCAGTGTCCGGGAGAACACTGAAGCTTTCTTT
CASSVRENTEAFF
>NA|NA|15|TRBV28|TRBJ2-7
TGTGCCAGCAAGCTTGGGGGCATTGACTCCTACGAGCAGTACTTC
CASKLGGIDSYEQYF
>TRBD1|NA|15|TRBV7-3|TRBJ2-3
TGTGCCAGCAGCCAGGGACAGGGGGTCGGAGATACGCAGTATTTT
CASSQGQGVGDTQYF
>TRBD1|NA|18|TRBV7-3|TRBJ2-4
TGTGCCAGCAGCTTACCTCGATGTACAGGGGGTGCCAAAAACATTCAGTACTTC
CASSLPRCTGGAKNIQYF
>NA|NA|14|TRBV27|TRBJ2-7
TGTGCCAGCAGTTCTCCGGGACGGAAGTACGAGCAGTACTTC
CASSSPGRKYEQYF
>NA|few|16|TRBV4-3|TRBJ1-4
TGCGCCAGCAGCCAAGAGTACGGGGGGGGTAATGAAAAACTGTTTTTT
CASSQEYGGGNEKLFF